Below are 10 T cell receptor beta chains sequenced from a single sample in a study of TIL therapy for anti-PD-1-resistant metastatic lung cancer. Sequencing used immunoSEQ v3. TCRdb's table, derived via immunoSEQ multiplex PCR, lists solely in-frame clones and lacks some. This sample has 55,000 or so clones; roughly four fifths occur once, and the top ten carry less than 3%. Noted time point: pre-treatment sample, taken before nivolumab and TIL therapy. Material: blood, obtained at baseline. Source of these receptors: a person aged 25-79 years with non-small cell lung cancer.

The CDR3 sequence is CASSSDRGLRGDNEQFF. The DNA for the CDR3 is TGTGCCAGCAGTTCGGACAGGGGGCTAAGAGGTGACAATGAGCAGTTCTTC. The rearrangement joins TRBV5-5 to TRBJ2-1; TRBD1 agrees at 11 bases. V gave up 5 bases and J gave up 5 bases; unmatched junction bases: 12. This CDR3 spans 17 amino acids. Germline V lookup: CDR1 SGHKS, CDR2 YYEKEE (reference sequence).

The chain couples TRBV5-1 to TRBJ1-6; 7 nucleotides align to TRBD1. The germline gives CDR1 SGHRS, CDR2 YFSETQ. V trimming: 4 bases; J trimming: 6 bases; junction bases outside the gene matches: 4. The CDR3 length is 14 residues. The CDR3 nucleotides read TGCGCCAGCAGCGTCCGGGACAGTAATTCACCCCTCCACTTT. Translated: CASSVRDSNSPLHF.

This rearrangement joins TRBV27 to TRBJ2-5; D not certain. Trimming stripped 5 bases from V and 5 bases from J, with 18 bases between. Germline V gives CDR1 MNHEY, CDR2 SMNVEV (reference sequence). This CDR3 is 15 amino acids long. CDR3 sequence: CASSQSRAVVETQYF. The CDR3, as DNA: TGTGCCAGCAGTCAAAGTCGGGCAGTCGTTGAGACCCAGTACTTC.

This chain connects TRBV30 to TRBJ1-5; D is unresolved. Trimming shortened V by 0 bases and J by 2 bases, and 11 bases separated the two germline ends. From germline, CDR1 is GTSNPN and CDR2 SVGIG (reference sequence). This CDR3 has 15 amino acids. CDR3 loop: CAWSVRGFGNQPQHF. Written as DNA, the CDR3 is TGTGCCTGGAGTGTACGTGGTTTTGGCAATCAGCCCCAGCATTTT.

The rearrangement joins TRBV7-9 to TRBJ1-2, with a tentative D call TRBD1 (6 bases). The CDR3 extends over 16 amino acids. Germline CDR1 and CDR2: SEHNR and FQNEAQ (reference sequence). The V end was cut by 0 bases, the J end by 0 bases, with 11 bases between. The CDR3 reads CASSLAFRGPNYGYTF. CDR3 DNA: TGTGCCAGCAGCTTAGCATTCCGGGGGCCTAACTATGGCTACACCTTC.

The V and J genes are TRBV12-3 or TRBV12-4 and TRBJ1-5; possible D gene TRBD1, 6 bases. This CDR3 comprises 12 residues. The V and J ends lost 4 bases and 6 bases respectively, with 7 bases between them. CDR3 sequence reads: CASSSQGQPQHF. CDR3 DNA sequence: TGTGCCAGCAGTTCACAGGGTCAGCCCCAGCATTTT.

This clone occurred many times. CDR3 residues: CASSSIQGLGAEAFF. CDR3 DNA: TGTGCCAGCAGTTCTATACAGGGCCTAGGCGCTGAAGCTTTCTTT. The rearrangement links TRBV2 to TRBJ1-1; TRBD1 might be the D (6 bases). The germline V gene encodes CDR1 SNHLY and CDR2 FYNNEI. V gave up 5 bases and J gave up 6 bases, with 19 bases separating them. The CDR3 contains 15 residues.

This clone was counted only a few times. The gene calls are TRBV7-2 and TRBJ2-3; no clear D. The germline V gene encodes CDR1 SGHTA and CDR2 FQGNSA. V shed 1 base and J shed 7 bases, with 12 bases lying between them. The CDR3 totals 14 residues. CDR3 DNA sequence: TGTGCCAGCAGCTTAGGATTGGATACGAATACGCAGTATTTT. It yields the protein CASSLGLDTNTQYF.

The rearrangement uses TRBV5-1 and TRBJ1-4, with D perhaps TRBD1 (5 bases). Germline V lookup: CDR1 SGHRS, CDR2 YFSETQ. The CDR3 has 14 residues. V was shortened by 5 bases and J by 3 bases, with 11 bases between the two germline ends. The CDR3 region has the DNA TGCGCCAGCAGTTCGGGACGGCCTAATGAAAAACTGTTTTTT. It yields the protein CASSSGRPNEKLFF.

The V and J genes are TRBV6-4 and TRBJ1-5; D is unclear. V shed 6 bases and J shed 7 bases, with 13 bases lying between them. Germline V CDR1 and CDR2: MRHNA, SNTAGT. The CDR3 sequence is 13 residues long. CDR3 sequence reads: CASSGQEGQPQHF. The DNA for the CDR3 is TGTGCCAGCAGCGGCCAGGAAGGACAGCCCCAGCATTTT.